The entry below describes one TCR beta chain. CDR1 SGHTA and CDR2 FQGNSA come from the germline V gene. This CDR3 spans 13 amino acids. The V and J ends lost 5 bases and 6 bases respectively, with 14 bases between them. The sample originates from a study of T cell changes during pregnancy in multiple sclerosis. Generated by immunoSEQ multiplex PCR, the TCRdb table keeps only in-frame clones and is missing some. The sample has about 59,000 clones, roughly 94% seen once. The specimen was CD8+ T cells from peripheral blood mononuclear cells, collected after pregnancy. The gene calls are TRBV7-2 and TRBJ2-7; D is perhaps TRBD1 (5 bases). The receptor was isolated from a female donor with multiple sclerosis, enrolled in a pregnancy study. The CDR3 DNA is TGTGCCAGCAGCCCACTGACAGCCTCCGAGCAGTACTTC. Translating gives CASSPLTASEQYF.